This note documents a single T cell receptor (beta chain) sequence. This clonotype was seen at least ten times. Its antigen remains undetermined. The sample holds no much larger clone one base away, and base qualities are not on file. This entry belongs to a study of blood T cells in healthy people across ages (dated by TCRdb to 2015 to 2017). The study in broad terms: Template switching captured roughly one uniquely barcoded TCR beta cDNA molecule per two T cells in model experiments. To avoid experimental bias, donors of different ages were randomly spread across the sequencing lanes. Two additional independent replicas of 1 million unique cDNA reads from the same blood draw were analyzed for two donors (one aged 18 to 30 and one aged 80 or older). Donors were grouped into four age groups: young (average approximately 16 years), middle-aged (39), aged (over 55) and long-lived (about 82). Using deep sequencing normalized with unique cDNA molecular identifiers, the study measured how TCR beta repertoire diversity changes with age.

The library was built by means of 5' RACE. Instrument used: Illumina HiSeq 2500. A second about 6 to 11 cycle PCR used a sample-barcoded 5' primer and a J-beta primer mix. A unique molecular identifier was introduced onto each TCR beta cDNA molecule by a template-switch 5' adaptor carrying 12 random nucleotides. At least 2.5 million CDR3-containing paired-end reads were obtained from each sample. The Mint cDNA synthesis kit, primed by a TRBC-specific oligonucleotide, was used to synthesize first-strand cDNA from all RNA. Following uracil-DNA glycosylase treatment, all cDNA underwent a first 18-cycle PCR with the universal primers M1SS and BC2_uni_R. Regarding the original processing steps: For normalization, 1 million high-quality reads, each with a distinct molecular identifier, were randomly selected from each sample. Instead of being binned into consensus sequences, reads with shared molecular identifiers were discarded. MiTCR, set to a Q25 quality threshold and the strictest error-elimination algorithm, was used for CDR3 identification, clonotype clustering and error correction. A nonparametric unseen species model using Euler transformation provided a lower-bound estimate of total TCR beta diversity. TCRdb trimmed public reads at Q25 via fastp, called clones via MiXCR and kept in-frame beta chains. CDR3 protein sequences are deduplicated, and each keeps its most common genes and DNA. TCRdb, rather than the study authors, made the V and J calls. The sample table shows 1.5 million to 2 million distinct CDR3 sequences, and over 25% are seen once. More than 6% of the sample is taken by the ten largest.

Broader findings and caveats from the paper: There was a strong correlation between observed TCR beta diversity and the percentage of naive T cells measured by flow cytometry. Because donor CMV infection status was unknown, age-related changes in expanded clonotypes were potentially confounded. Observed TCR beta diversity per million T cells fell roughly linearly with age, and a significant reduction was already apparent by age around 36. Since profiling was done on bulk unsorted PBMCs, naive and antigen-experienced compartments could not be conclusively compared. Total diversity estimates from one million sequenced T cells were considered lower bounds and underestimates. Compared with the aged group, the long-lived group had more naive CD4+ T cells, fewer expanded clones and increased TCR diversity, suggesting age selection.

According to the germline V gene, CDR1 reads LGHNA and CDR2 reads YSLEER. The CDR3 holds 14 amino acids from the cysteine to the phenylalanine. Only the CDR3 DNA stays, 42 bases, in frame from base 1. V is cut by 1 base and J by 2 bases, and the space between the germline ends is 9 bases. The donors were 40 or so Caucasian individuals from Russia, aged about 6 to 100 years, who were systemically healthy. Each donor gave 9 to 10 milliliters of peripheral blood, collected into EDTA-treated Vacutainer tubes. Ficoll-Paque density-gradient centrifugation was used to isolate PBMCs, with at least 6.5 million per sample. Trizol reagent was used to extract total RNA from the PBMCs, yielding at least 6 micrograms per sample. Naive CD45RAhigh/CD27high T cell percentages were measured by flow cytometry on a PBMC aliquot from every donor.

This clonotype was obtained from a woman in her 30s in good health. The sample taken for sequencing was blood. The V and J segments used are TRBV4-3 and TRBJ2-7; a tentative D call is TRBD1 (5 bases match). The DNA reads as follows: TGCGCCAGCAGCCAAGCCAGGGCCACCTACGAGCAGTACTTC. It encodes CASSQARATYEQYF.